This T cell receptor beta chain emerged from a study of early T cells in non-severe SARS-CoV-2 infection. Study-level background: Sequencing used unsorted whole-blood bulk RNA, so chains lack pairing. Study-wide results and limits: A preference for anti-spike CD8 responses marked VDJdb matching, which missed private and CD4 specificities.

Germline V gene data show CDR1 as SEHNR and CDR2 as FQNEAQ (reference sequence). The V and J ends lost 3 bases and 2 bases, in that order; junction bases with no gene match: 0. The CDR3 length is 15 residues. This clonotype appeared many times. Its antigen is still unknown. The library protocol tagged individual cDNA molecules with unique molecular identifiers. TCRdb reanalysed the 5' RACE reads using MiXCR and keeps one entry per CDR3 protein. The sample has about 60,000 distinct CDR3 sequences, approximately 12% seen once. This TCR derives from an adult who was a healthcare worker with PCR-confirmed SARS-CoV-2 infection or an uninfected control (not recorded which). V and J are TRBV7-9 and TRBJ2-5; 13 bases are a match to TRBD2. Sequenced material: whole blood. The CDR3 is CASSLTSGGQETQYF. The DNA for the CDR3 is TGTGCCAGCAGCTTGACTAGCGGGGGGCAAGAGACCCAGTACTTC.